This T cell receptor beta chain was observed in a study of technical replicates of blood from a few donors. Germline-derived CDR1 and CDR2 are LGHNT and FRNRAP. The CDR3 runs to 13 residues. V was shortened by 1 base and J by 3 bases, with 6 bases between the two germline ends. Profiled with immunoSEQ multiplex PCR; TCRdb holds only in-frame clones, not every one. The table shows roughly 90,000 clones, with just under 95% occurring only once. The chain has TRBV12-5 and TRBJ1-1; D gene uncertain. Source material: T cells isolated from PBMCs. The TCR originated in a human donor in good health. The CDR3 coding sequence is TGTGCTAGTGGTTTGGACTCATACACTGAAGCTTTCTTT. Encoded protein: CASGLDSYTEAFF.